The clone carrying this T cell receptor (beta chain) has only a few counts. Its antigen remains unknown. The data are from a study of identical twins. A universal primer binding site was introduced by template switching. The final cDNA contained unique molecular identifiers. TCRdb re-called the 5' RACE reads through MiXCR, storing one row per CDR3 protein. Of approximately 550,000 distinct CDR3 sequences listed, approximately 20% are singletons. V lost 1 base to trimming and J lost 3 bases, with 12 bases between them. Germline V gene lookup returns CDR1 SGHVS and CDR2 FQNEAQ. This CDR3 region has 15 residues. Study results and caveats: Conclusions relied on cross-sectional statistical analysis, not following the same donors. Models underestimated how often monozygotic twins shared out-of-frame TCR alpha.

The sample also formed part of further work on yellow fever vaccine responses in identical twins.

Sequencing used CD4+ T cells sorted from blood. The chain joins TRBV7-8 to TRBJ2-5; no definite D call. This TCR came from a woman aged 18 to 35 in good health. CDR3 bases: TGTGCCAGCAGCTTAGTTCCACAGAGAGAAGAGACCCAGTACTTC. This codes for CASSLVPQREETQYF.